This TCR beta chain was recovered during a study of blood T cell repertoires in COVID-19. About the study: Specimens from acute and convalescent COVID-19 originated in the United States, Italy and Spain. T cells, B-cell-depleted T cells, or PBMCs provided the cDNA or gDNA that served as material.

The CDR3 consists of 15 residues. From germline, CDR1 is KGHDR and CDR2 SFDVKD. Trimming stripped 4 bases from V and 1 base from J, with 12 bases between. In the case of this clone: Other DNA sequences in this specimen translate into the identical CDR3.

TCRdb's table, derived via immunoSEQ multiplex PCR, lists solely in-frame clones and lacks some. The table includes around 70,000 clones, 80% detected once. This clonotype originated in a human donor in a cohort sampled during active COVID-19. The sample taken for sequencing was peripheral blood. This chain joins TRBV24-1 and TRBJ2-5, with a weak D call TRBD1 (6 bases). The CDR3: CATSDPGTPQETQYF. The CDR3 nucleotides read TGTGCCACCAGTGACCCCGGGACACCCCAAGAGACCCAGTACTTC.